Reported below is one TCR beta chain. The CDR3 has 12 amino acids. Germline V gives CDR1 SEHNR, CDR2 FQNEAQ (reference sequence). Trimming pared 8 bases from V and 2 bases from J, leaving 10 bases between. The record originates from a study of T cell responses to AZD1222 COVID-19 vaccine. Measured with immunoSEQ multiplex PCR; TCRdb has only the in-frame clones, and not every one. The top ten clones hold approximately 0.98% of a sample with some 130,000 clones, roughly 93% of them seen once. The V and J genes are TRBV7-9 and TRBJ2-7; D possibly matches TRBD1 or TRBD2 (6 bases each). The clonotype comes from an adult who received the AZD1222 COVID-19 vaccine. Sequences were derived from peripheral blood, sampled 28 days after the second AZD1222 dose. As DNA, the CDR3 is TGTGCCAGCGAAGGGGGGACCTACGAGCAGTACTTC. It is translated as CASEGGTYEQYF.